These 31 T cell receptor beta chains originate from one sample sequenced in a study of cytomegalovirus exposure and HLA in healthy donors. TCRdb's table, derived via immunoSEQ multiplex PCR, lists solely in-frame clones and lacks some. The sample yields fewer than 150,000 clones, around 84% seen once. Sequenced sample: PBMCs. These receptors were collected from a man between 18 and 29 years old in good health and CMV-seropositive.

The V call is TRBV5-1, the J call TRBJ2-5; TRBD2 aligns across 7 bases. CDR1 is SGHRS, CDR2 YFSETQ, per germline. Trimming at V came to 0 bases and at J to 1 base, leaving 6 bases not matched to a gene. This CDR3 is 16 amino acids long. The CDR3 loop is CASSLGGLGLQETQYF. In DNA, the CDR3 is TGCGCCAGCAGCTTGGGTGGACTAGGGCTCCAAGAGACCCAGTACTTC.

This rearrangement joins TRBV18 to TRBJ2-1; D unclear. Germline CDR1 and CDR2: KGHSH and LQKENI. V was pared by 6 bases and J by 5 bases, with 11 bases between. CDR3 length: 13 amino acids. This CDR3 reads CASSALADNEQFF. The CDR3 DNA is TGTGCCAGCTCGGCCTTGGCCGACAATGAGCAGTTCTTC.

The genes are TRBV28 and TRBJ2-7, with 8 bases matching TRBD1. The germline gives CDR1 MDHEN, CDR2 SYDVKM. This CDR3 has 14 residues. V lost 4 bases and J lost 2; bases outside the gene matches: 4. CDR3 in amino acids: CASSSGQATYEQYF. In DNA form, the CDR3 reads TGTGCCAGCAGTTCGGGACAGGCAACCTACGAGCAGTACTTC. Full variable domain (remainder filled in from reference TRBV28 and TRBJ2-7): DVKVTQSSRYLVKRTGEKVFLECVQDMDHENMFWYRQDPGLGLRLIYFSYDVKMKEKGDIPEGYSVSREKKERFSLILESASTNQTSMYLCASSSGQATYEQYFGPGTRLTVT.

The gene calls are TRBV5-1 and TRBJ1-1; TRBD1 matches 8 bases. The V gene end was trimmed by 4 bases and the J gene end by 0 bases; junction bases not matched to a gene: 8. CDR1 is SGHRS, CDR2 YFSETQ, per germline. The CDR3 has 16 residues. The CDR3 region has the DNA TGCGCCAGCAGCCTAGTCGGACAGGGACTGAACACTGAAGCTTTCTTT. It yields the protein CASSLVGQGLNTEAFF. The whole variable domain, filled in from reference TRBV5-1 and TRBJ1-1, reads KAGVTQTPRYLIKTRGQQVTLSCSPISGHRSVSWYQQTPGQGLQFLFEYFSETQRNKGNFPGRFSGRQFSNSRSEMNVSTLELGDSALYLCASSLVGQGLNTEAFFGQGTRLTVV.

The chain carries TRBV6-1 and TRBJ2-5; no clear D. Trimming cost V 5 bases and J 5 bases, with 12 bases left between them. Germline-derived CDR1 and CDR2 are MNHNS and SASEGT. The CDR3 contains 13 residues. CDR3 nucleotides: TGTGCCAGCAGTCCCCGTATAGCTGAGACCCAGTACTTC. Protein sequence: CASSPRIAETQYF.

The rearrangement uses TRBV5-4 and TRBJ2-3; weak D call: TRBD1 (6 bases). Germline loops: CDR1 SGHNT, CDR2 YYREEE (reference sequence). Trimming shortened V by 2 bases and J by 0 bases, and 19 bases separated the two germline ends. The CDR3 loop spans 18 amino acids. This chain's CDR3 is CASSLQGFPLRSTDTQYF. In nucleotides, the CDR3 is TGTGCCAGCAGCTTACAGGGTTTCCCACTCCGTAGCACAGATACGCAGTATTTT.

The chain uses TRBV18 and TRBJ1-2; perhaps TRBD1 as D (6 bases). Germline-derived CDR1 and CDR2 are KGHSH and LQKENI. The CDR3 runs 16 residues. The ends were cut back, 2 bases at V and 0 bases at J, with 13 bases in the middle. CDR3 sequence (DNA): TGTGCCAGCTCACCAGGGGGGGCCCTAGCTAACTATGGCTACACCTTC. Translating gives CASSPGGALANYGYTF.

The chain has TRBV9 and TRBJ2-7; maybe TRBD2 (6 bases). The V gene lost 0 bases and the J gene lost 4 bases, with 14 bases spanning the gap. The CDR3 is 15 residues long. Germline V lookup: CDR1 SGDLS, CDR2 YYNGEE. The CDR3 region is CASSVGSGRVYEQYF. The CDR3 DNA sequence: TGTGCCAGCAGCGTAGGTAGCGGAAGGGTGTACGAGCAGTACTTC.

The table lists this clone with a few counts. The CDR3 DNA reads as TGTGCCTGGAGGGGGGGACAGGCTACCTTC. It specifies CAWRGGQATF. This chain links TRBV30 with TRBJ1-2; TRBD1 agrees at 8 bases. Germline lookup yields CDR1 GTSNPN and CDR2 SVGIG (reference sequence). The V gene end was trimmed by 3 bases and the J gene end by 14 bases; junction bases not matched to a gene: 5. The CDR3 contains 10 residues. The variable domain in full, with the rest retrieved from reference TRBV30 and TRBJ1-2, is SQTIHQWPATLVQPVGSPLSLECTVEGTSNPNLYWYRQAAGRGLQLLFYSVGIGQISSEVPQNLSASRPQDRQFILSSKKLLLSDSGFYLCAWRGGQATFGSGTRLTVV.

This clone was detected once. The genes are TRBV6-5 and TRBJ1-1; D gene uncertain. This CDR3 has 13 residues. The germline CDR1 and CDR2 sequences are MNHEY and SVGAGI. V was clipped by 0 bases and J by 8 bases, with 10 bases between them. In DNA form, the CDR3 reads TGTGCCAGCAGTTACTCGGAGAGGGTCGAAGCTTTCTTT. This sequence encodes CASSYSERVEAFF.

The chain links TRBV6-5 to TRBJ2-3; 7 bases match TRBD1. The V gene's germline CDR1 is MNHEY and CDR2 SVGAGI. With 2 bases clipped from V and 11 bases from J, the junction kept 7 bases outside the gene matches. This CDR3 contains 13 residues. As DNA, the CDR3 is TGTGCCAGCAGTTACCCTAAGGGACAGATGCAGTATTTT. Its translation: CASSYPKGQMQYF.

This chain uses TRBV4-1 with TRBJ2-4; no definite D call. The CDR3 extends over 14 amino acids. V was cut by 4 bases and J by 0 bases, with 7 bases left in between. Germline CDR1 and CDR2: MGHRA and YSYEKL. CDR3: CASSPRLAKNIQYF. In nucleotides, the CDR3 is TGCGCCAGCAGCCCAAGACTAGCCAAAAACATTCAGTACTTC.

J is TRBJ1-2 and V is TRBV19; 7 bases line up with TRBD1. After removal of 5 bases from V and 7 bases from J, the junction contained 10 bases not matched to a gene. Germline CDR1 is LNHDA and CDR2 is SQIVND (reference sequence). This CDR3 is 14 amino acids long. The CDR3, as DNA: TGTGCCAGTAGTCTACCGACAGGGTTTGGTGGCTACACCTTC. The encoded protein is CASSLPTGFGGYTF.

J is TRBJ2-1 and V is TRBV15; 11 bases fit TRBD2. Germline V gene data show CDR1 as LNHNV and CDR2 as YYDKDF (reference sequence). The CDR3 runs to 18 residues. Unmatched junction bases numbered 17, after V lost 7 bases and J lost 6 bases. The CDR3 coding sequence is TGTGCCACCAAGTATGGCTTAGCGGGAGGGCTAAGAATCAATGAGCAGTTCTTC. It yields the protein CATKYGLAGGLRINEQFF.

The chain joins TRBV11-3 to TRBJ2-1; D may be TRBD2 (5 bases). This CDR3 has 19 amino acids. V lost 0 bases and J 7 bases, leaving 25 bases between the germline ends. Germline V lookup: CDR1 SGHNT, CDR2 YENEEA. CDR3 loop: CASSLDLHHPETTLNEQFF. In nucleotides, the CDR3 is TGTGCCAGCAGCTTAGATCTCCATCACCCGGAGACTACCTTAAATGAGCAGTTCTTC.

This clone occurred once. V is TRBV5-1 and J is TRBJ1-4, with TRBD1 identical over 9 bases. From germline, CDR1 is SGHRS and CDR2 YFSETQ. This CDR3 is built from 16 residues. J lost 3 bases, V lost 4 bases, and 7 bases had no gene match. CDR3: CASSLSGQGPNEKLFF. The DNA of the CDR3 is TGCGCCAGCAGCCTCTCCGGACAGGGGCCTAATGAAAAACTGTTTTTT.

The rearrangement joins TRBV7-6 to TRBJ2-1, with TRBD2 as a possible D gene (5 bases). The ends were cut back, 3 bases at V and 1 base at J, with 10 bases in the middle. The CDR3 totals 15 residues. Germline V gene lookup returns CDR1 SGHVS and CDR2 FNYEAQ. The CDR3 coding sequence is TGTGCCAGCAGCTTGCGGACTGGATCCTACAATGAGCAGTTCTTC. It specifies CASSLRTGSYNEQFF.

This chain uses TRBV28 with TRBJ1-5; D ambiguous. V lost 3 bases, J lost 6 bases, and 6 bases lay in between. CDR3 size: 12 residues. CDR1 and CDR2 from the germline V gene are MDHEN and SYDVKM. The CDR3 DNA reads TGTGCCAGCAGTTTCGAGGTTCAGCCCCAGCATTTT. This gives the protein CASSFEVQPQHF.

Only a few counts were recorded for this clone. Here the CDR3 reads CASSLGNGQIYNEQFF. The CDR3 DNA reads TGTGCCAGCAGCTTAGGGAACGGACAGATTTACAATGAGCAGTTCTTC. The chain combines TRBV7-8 with TRBJ2-1, with D maybe TRBD1 (6 bases). This CDR3 is built from 16 residues. Germline assignment: CDR1 SGHVS and CDR2 FQNEAQ. V gave up 1 base and J gave up 4 bases, with 14 bases separating them.

In DNA form, the CDR3 reads TGTGCCAGCAGTGGAAGGGACAGCTCCTATAATTCACCCCTCCACTTT. Translating it yields CASSGRDSSYNSPLHF. This chain connects TRBV21-1 to TRBJ1-6; TRBD1 is the table's D call, not checked against the DNA. TRBV21-1 is a listed pseudogene. The CDR3 loop spans 16 amino acids.

The chain has TRBV6-5 and TRBJ1-1; TRBD1 aligns across 9 bases. The V and J ends lost 6 bases and 2 bases, in that order; junction bases with no gene match: 7. CDR3 length: 15 residues. Germline V lookup: CDR1 MNHEY, CDR2 SVGAGI. The CDR3, as DNA: TGTGCCAGCAGATTCACAGGGGGCGTAAACACTGAAGCTTTCTTT. Its protein is CASRFTGGVNTEAFF.

The chain uses TRBV6-5 and TRBJ2-3; the D is unclear. The CDR3 is 13 amino acids. Germline V gene sequence: CDR1 MNHEY, CDR2 SVGAGI. The ends were cut back, 2 bases at V and 2 bases at J, with 5 bases in the middle. The CDR3 sequence is CASSYVHTDTQYF. CDR3 nucleotides: TGTGCCAGCAGTTACGTTCACACAGATACGCAGTATTTT.

A few counts support this clone. This chain joins TRBV7-3 and TRBJ2-1; TRBD2 aligns across 7 bases. CDR1 SGHTA and CDR2 FQGTGA come from the germline V gene. This CDR3 spans 16 amino acids. J lost 4 bases, V lost 0 bases, and 6 bases had no gene match. DNA for the CDR3: TGTGCCAGCAGCTTAACGGGAGGGGTCCTTTACAATGAGCAGTTCTTC. Encoded protein: CASSLTGGVLYNEQFF.

The chain couples TRBV27 to TRBJ2-7, with 12 bases fitting TRBD2. The CDR3 consists of 16 residues. The germline gives CDR1 MNHEY, CDR2 SMNVEV (reference sequence). Trimming cost V 2 bases and J 5 bases; bases outside gene matches: 7. CDR3 nucleotides: TGTGCCAGCAGTTTAGACCCCCGACTAGCGGGAGACGAGCAGTACTTC. It codes for CASSLDPRLAGDEQYF.

This chain joins TRBV29-1 and TRBJ2-1, with D possibly matching TRBD2 (6 bases). Trimming took off 7 bases at V and 6 bases at J, with 10 bases between the two ends. Per the germline V gene, CDR1 is SQVTM and CDR2 is ANQGSEA. This CDR3 contains 11 residues. CDR3 sequence (DNA): TGCAGCGGGAGGGGCCCCAATGAGCAGTTCTTC. It yields the protein CSGRGPNEQFF.

The chain combines TRBV16 with TRBJ1-5; weak D call: TRBD1 (6 bases). The CDR3 runs 15 residues. V lost 4 bases, J lost 0 bases, and 10 bases lay in between. Germline-derived CDR1 and CDR2 are KGHSY and FQNENV. The CDR3 protein is CASSPGQISNQPQHF. The CDR3 DNA reads as TGTGCCAGCAGCCCAGGACAGATTAGCAATCAGCCCCAGCATTTT.

This clone was seen a handful of times. The rearrangement uses TRBV27 and TRBJ1-2, with 9 positions matching TRBD1. Looked up from germline, CDR1 is MNHEY and CDR2 is SMNVEV (reference sequence). V dropped 6 bases and J dropped 7; count of bases not matched to a gene: 9. The CDR3 loop spans 14 amino acids. The CDR3 DNA follows: TGTGCCAGCAGCAGAACAGGGGGCGCAGGTGGCTACACCTTC. This encodes CASSRTGGAGGYTF.

This chain links TRBV6-5 with TRBJ1-4; TRBD1 might be the D (6 bases). This CDR3 contains 14 residues. V was clipped by 5 bases and J by 4 bases, with 11 bases between them. Germline assignment: CDR1 MNHEY and CDR2 SVGAGI. CDR3 amino acids: CASSTDRDNEKLFF. In DNA, the CDR3 is TGTGCCAGCAGTACGGACAGAGATAATGAAAAACTGTTTTTT.

This rearrangement joins TRBV12-2 to TRBJ1-5; the listed D gene, TRBD1, was not tested against the DNA. TRBV12-2 is shown as a pseudogene. The CDR3 runs to 14 residues. The CDR3, as DNA: TGTGCAAGTCGCCGCGACAGGGAAGATGAGCCCCAGCATTTT. It encodes CASRRDREDEPQHF.

The rearrangement uses TRBV5-4 and TRBJ2-7; 8 bases line up with TRBD2. The V gene end was trimmed by 0 bases and the J gene end by 0 bases; junction bases not matched to a gene: 5. This CDR3 comprises 16 residues. Per germline, CDR1 SGHNT and CDR2 YYREEE (reference sequence). DNA of the CDR3: TGTGCCAGCAGCTTGGCGGCGGGAGGTTCCTCCTACGAGCAGTACTTC. Its translation: CASSLAAGGSSYEQYF.

The chain couples TRBV7-3 to TRBJ2-3; 12 bases match TRBD2. V shed 5 bases and J 5 bases; nucleotides not matched to a gene: 11. The CDR3 covers 17 residues. Per the germline V gene, CDR1 is SGHTA and CDR2 is FQGTGA. CDR3: CASSPTGRGLAGDTQYF. The CDR3, as DNA: TGTGCCAGCAGCCCCACAGGGCGGGGACTAGCGGGAGATACGCAGTATTTT.